Here is one TCR beta chain with its context. This CDR3 has 16 residues. After removal of 5 bases from V and 2 bases from J, the junction contained 9 bases not matched to a gene. Germline V CDR1 and CDR2: SEHNR, FQNEAQ (reference sequence). Vbeta (60) and Jbeta (13) primers were used in the PCR. This table comes from immunoSEQ multiplex PCR, and its TCRdb copy is limited to in-frame clones, with some not included. The sample shows around 140,000 clones, approximately 80% of them seen only once. The data are from a study of cytomegalovirus exposure and HLA in healthy donors. This TCR was recovered from a man aged 35 to 55 in good health and CMV-seropositive. The rearrangement joins TRBV7-9 to TRBJ2-1; 7 nucleotides match TRBD1. The specimen was PBMCs. This CDR3 reads CASSGPGQTTYNEQFF. CDR3 nucleotide sequence: TGTGCCAGCAGCGGGCCGGGACAGACAACCTACAATGAGCAGTTCTTC.